This T cell receptor beta chain stems from a study of blood T cell repertoires in COVID-19. For the study at large: PBMCs, B-cell-depleted T cells, or T cells provided the cDNA or gDNA that made up the material.

This CDR3 has 13 residues. V lost 6 bases and J lost 4; bases outside the gene matches: 5. Libraries were prepared by immunoSEQ multiplex PCR; TCRdb keeps only in-frame clonotypes and omits some of them. The sample lists 40,000 or so clones; around four fifths were seen once. Specimen: peripheral blood. This clonotype originated in a man over 45 with active COVID-19. This sequence joins TRBV12-3 or TRBV12-4 and TRBJ1-2; 7 positions match TRBD1. CDR3 nucleotides: TGTGCCAGCAGCCCAGGGGGAGGCTATGGCTACACCTTC. It codes for CASSPGGGYGYTF.